The rows below give T cell receptor beta chains drawn from one sample of a study of cytotoxic CD8 clonotypes in ibrutinib-treated CLL. Sequencing used immunoSEQ multiplex PCR; TCRdb keeps in-frame clones, though not all of them. The data show 300,000 to 350,000 clones, about 77% seen once. This sample comprised PBMCs, obtained before ibrutinib treatment. These TCRs come from a human donor with chronic lymphocytic leukemia. CDR3s include the opening cysteine and the closing phenylalanine or tryptophan. The D gene is left open where the match is weak. Only some rows state a clone size, as once, few, many or a class for expanded clones.

J | D | size | V | DNA | CDR3
TRBJ1-1 | NA | NA | TRBV14 | TGTGCCAGCAGCCAAGTTGGTCTCGAGCGGGGTACGAACACTGAAGCTTTCTTT | CASSQVGLERGTNTEAFF
TRBJ1-1 | NA | NA | TRBV7-6 | TGTGCCAGCAGCTTAGTAGGTGGGGTTAGGACTGAAGCTTTCTTT | CASSLVGGVRTEAFF
TRBJ2-1 | TRBD2 | NA | TRBV6-4 | TGTGCCAGCAGTGCTTTAGCGGGAGGGGAATATGAGCAGTTCTTC | CASSALAGGEYEQFF
TRBJ2-7 | NA | NA | TRBV29-1 | TGCAGCGTTCGCCGACTAGAGAAAGAGAGCTCCTACGAGCAGTACTTC | CSVRRLEKESSYEQYF
TRBJ1-2 | TRBD1 | few | TRBV2 | TGTGCCAGCAGGGACGGACAGGGCCTAAACTATGGCTACACCTTC | CASRDGQGLNYGYTF
TRBJ2-3 | NA | NA | TRBV28 | TGTGCCAGCAGTTTGGTTCAGGGAAGTACGCAGTATTTT | CASSLVQGSTQYF
TRBJ2-7 | NA | NA | TRBV5-8 | TGTGCCAGCAGCTTGTTCGAGCAGTACTTC | CASSLFEQYF
TRBJ2-5 | NA | NA | TRBV21-1 | TGTGCCAGCAGCAAAAAAGAGACCCAGTACTTC | CASSKKETQYF
TRBJ2-1 | TRBD2 | NA | TRBV6-6 | TGTGCCAGCAGTTACTGCACTAGCGGGAGGTGTGAGCAGTTCTTC | CASSYCTSGRCEQFF
TRBJ2-3 | NA | NA | TRBV7-2 | TGTGCCAGCAGCTTAGCACGGAAATACACAGATACGCAGTATTTT | CASSLARKYTDTQYF
TRBJ2-3 | TRBD2 | NA | TRBV18 | TGTGCCAGCTCACCACCGGGTAGCGGGAACTCATATACGCAGTATTTT | CASSPPGSGNSYTQYF
TRBJ1-4 | NA | many | TRBV7-2 | TGTGCCAGCAGCCCCGCGGGAGGGAGTGAAAAACTGTTTTTT | CASSPAGGSEKLFF
TRBJ2-7 | TRBD2 | NA | TRBV5-1 | TGCGCCAGCAGCTCAGGGCGCGGGAGCTTGGAAGAGCAGTACTTC | CASSSGRGSLEEQYF
TRBJ2-7 | TRBD2 | once | TRBV28 | TGTGCCAGCAGTTTAGGGCCTAGCGGGAGTTTCCACGAGCAGTACTTC | CASSLGPSGSFHEQYF
TRBJ1-5 | NA | NA | TRBV15 | TGTGCCACCAAGGGGGGCAGGGGCGCCAATCAGCCCCAGCATTTT | CATKGGRGANQPQHF
TRBJ1-4 | NA | few | TRBV5-1 | TGCGCCAGCAGCGCTCTACCGGGACACGGGAATGAAAAACTGTTTTTT | CASSALPGHGNEKLFF
TRBJ2-5 | TRBD1 | NA | TRBV29-1 | TGCAGCGCGCCGAAGGGGACAGGGCAAGAGACCCAGTACTTC | CSAPKGTGQETQYF
TRBJ2-7 | NA | few | TRBV29-1 | TGCAGCGTGGTAAACGAGCAGTACTTC | CSVVNEQYF
TRBJ2-1 | NA | NA | TRBV5-1 | TGCGCCAGCAGCTGGGGAGACAGGTCTTCGTACAATGAGCAGTTCTTC | CASSWGDRSSYNEQFF
TRBJ1-1 | TRBD1 | NA | TRBV6-5 | TGTGCCAGCAGTTCTCAGGGGGGCACTGAAGCTTTCTTT | CASSSQGGTEAFF
TRBJ2-1 | TRBD2 | once | TRBV30 | TGTGCCTGGACCCCCGGACTAGTGTCCTACAATGAGCAGTTCTTC | CAWTPGLVSYNEQFF
TRBJ2-2 | NA | few | TRBV5-4 | TGTGCCAGCAGCTTGGAGGGGCGAAACACCGGGGAGCTGTTTTTT | CASSLEGRNTGELFF
TRBJ2-3 | NA | NA | TRBV7-6 | TGTGCCAGCACCAGCTTACCCAGCACAGATACGCAGTATTTT | CASTSLPSTDTQYF
TRBJ2-2 | NA | once | TRBV7-6 | TGTGCCAGCAGCCCAAACGTGGAAATAGGCACCGGGGAGCTGTTTTTT | CASSPNVEIGTGELFF
TRBJ2-5 | TRBD2 | NA | TRBV10-3 | TGTGCCATCTCCGGAGGGGTTATAGCGGGAGGCACGTCGGGGGAGACCCAGTACTTC | CAISGGVIAGGTSGETQYF
TRBJ2-7 | TRBD1 | NA | TRBV4-3 | TGCGCCAGCAGCGATATCTTAAAACCGACAGGGGGCGCGTACGAGCAGTACTTC | CASSDILKPTGGAYEQYF
TRBJ2-3 | TRBD1 | NA | TRBV11-3 | TGTGCCAGCAGCTCGGCGGGACAGGGCCATCATACGCAGTATTTT | CASSSAGQGHHTQYF
TRBJ2-7 | NA | NA | TRBV2 | TGTGCCAGCAGTGAGGTCACAGGGAACGAGCAGTACTTC | CASSEVTGNEQYF
TRBJ2-1 | TRBD2 | NA | TRBV12-5 | TGTGCTAGTGGTCCCCCCGACAATCCTAGCGGGAGTCTCTACAATGAGCAGTTCTTC | CASGPPDNPSGSLYNEQFF
TRBJ2-2 | NA | NA | TRBV10-3 | TGTGCCATCAGTAAAGGACAGAACACCGGGGAGCTGTTTTTT | CAISKGQNTGELFF
TRBJ2-5 | TRBD2 | NA | TRBV7-7 | TGTGCCAGCAGCCTCGGGACTAGCGGGCCAGAAGAGACCCAGTACTTC | CASSLGTSGPEETQYF
TRBJ1-2 | TRBD1 | NA | TRBV6-5 | TGTGCCAGCACAACCCCAGGGGGCTCTGGCTACACCTTC | CASTTPGGSGYTF
TRBJ2-5 | NA | once | TRBV9 | TGTGCCAGCAGCACCAGTCCTAGCGCGCAAGAGACCCAGTACTTC | CASSTSPSAQETQYF
TRBJ2-3 | TRBD2 | NA | TRBV27 | TGTGCCAGCAGTTTAGGACTAGCGGGAGCAGATACGCAGTATTTT | CASSLGLAGADTQYF
TRBJ2-7 | TRBD1 | few | TRBV29-1 | TGCAGCGTTGCCGGGACAGGGAACTACGAGCAGTACTTC | CSVAGTGNYEQYF
TRBJ2-1 | TRBD1 | few | TRBV2 | TGTGCCAGCAGTAAGCCGGGACAGGGGGCGAGGGAGCAGTTCTTC | CASSKPGQGAREQFF
TRBJ2-5 | NA | NA | TRBV18 | TGTGCCAGCTCACTCGGGAACCAAGAGACCCAGTACTTC | CASSLGNQETQYF
TRBJ1-2 | NA | NA | TRBV28 | TGTGCCAGCAGTTTAAACAGTTTGGGGAATGGCTACACCTTC | CASSLNSLGNGYTF
TRBJ2-1 | TRBD2 | NA | TRBV6-5 | TGTGCCAGCACTCCTACTAGCGGATCCTACAATGAGCAGTTCTTC | CASTPTSGSYNEQFF
TRBJ2-7 | TRBD1 | NA | TRBV18 | TGTGCCAGCTCACCCGGACAGGGTATCCACGAGCAGTACTTC | CASSPGQGIHEQYF
TRBJ1-1 | NA | NA | TRBV7-2 | TGTGCCAGCAGCTTGGGCGGGAGGACAGAAGCTTTCTTT | CASSLGGRTEAFF
TRBJ2-3 | TRBD2 | NA | TRBV7-9 | TGTGCCAGCAGCTTAGCGCTAACTAGCGCAACCACAGATACGCAGTATTTT | CASSLALTSATTDTQYF
TRBJ2-2 | TRBD2 | once | TRBV5-6 | TGTGCCAGCACTAGCGGGACGAACACCGGGGAGCTGTTTTTT | CASTSGTNTGELFF
TRBJ2-1 | NA | NA | TRBV7-9 | TGTGCCAGCAGCTTATCTCCGAATGAGCAGTTCTTC | CASSLSPNEQFF
TRBJ2-7 | NA | NA | TRBV7-9 | TGTGCCAGCAGCTTAGACCAGTACGAGCAGTACTTC | CASSLDQYEQYF
TRBJ2-7 | NA | NA | TRBV5-4 | TGTGCCAGCAGCTTGGATAGGGGCGACGAGCAGTACTTC | CASSLDRGDEQYF
TRBJ2-7 | TRBD1 | NA | TRBV25-1 | TGTGCCAGCATGCCCCGGGACAGCCTCTCCTACGAGCAGTACTTC | CASMPRDSLSYEQYF